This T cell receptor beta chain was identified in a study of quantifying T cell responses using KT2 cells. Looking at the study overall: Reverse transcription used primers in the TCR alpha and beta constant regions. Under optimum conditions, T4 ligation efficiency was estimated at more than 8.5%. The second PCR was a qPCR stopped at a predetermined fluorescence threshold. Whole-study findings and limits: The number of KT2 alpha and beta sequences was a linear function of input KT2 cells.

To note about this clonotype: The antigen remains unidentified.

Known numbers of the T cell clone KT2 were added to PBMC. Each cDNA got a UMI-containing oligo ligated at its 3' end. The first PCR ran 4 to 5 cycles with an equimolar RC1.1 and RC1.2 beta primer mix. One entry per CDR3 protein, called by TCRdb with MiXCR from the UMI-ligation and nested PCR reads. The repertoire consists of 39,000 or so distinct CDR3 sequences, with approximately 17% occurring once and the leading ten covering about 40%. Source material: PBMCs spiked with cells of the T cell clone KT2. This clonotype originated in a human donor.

The CDR3, as DNA: TGTGCCAGCAGCCAAGGCCTAGCGGGAGGTAATGAGCAGTTCTTC. It translates to CASSQGLAGGNEQFF. The chain is built from TRBV14 and TRBJ2-1; TRBD2 matches at 11 bases. CDR1 SGHDN and CDR2 FVKESK come from the germline V gene. The CDR3 length is 15 residues. Trimming removed 1 base from V and 7 bases from J; junction bases left unmatched: 3.